The 3 T cell receptor beta chains below were found in one sample sequenced in a study of shared clonotypes between healthy human individuals. Assay: immunoSEQ multiplex PCR; the TCRdb copy retains only in-frame clones and omits some. The data hold 2 million or so clones, with about 95% observed a single time. Terminally differentiated effector memory CD45RA+ cells were excluded by CCR7 positive selection of CD45RO-negative cells. The sequenced sample was naive CD8+ T cells sorted from blood. The receptor set was obtained from a man between 18 and 35 years old in good health.

The rearrangement links TRBV6-1 to TRBJ2-7, with 14 bases fitting TRBD2. This CDR3 comprises 15 residues. Trimming took 5 bases from V and 7 from J; bases not matched to a gene: 7. The germline V gene has CDR1 MNHNS and CDR2 SASEGT. The CDR3 sequence: CASSMTSGGAWEQYF. CDR3 DNA: TGTGCCAGCAGTATGACTAGCGGGGGGGCCTGGGAGCAGTACTTC.

This clone was seen more than once but under ten times. The sample has other DNA sequences that encode this CDR3 too. The chain uses TRBV9 and TRBJ2-2; D gene uncertain. CDR1 is SGDLS, CDR2 YYNGEE, per germline. This CDR3 spans 13 amino acids. Trimming took off 0 bases at V and 5 bases at J, with 5 bases between the two ends. The CDR3 DNA follows: TGTGCCAGCAGCGTAGTGGAAACCGGGGAGCTGTTTTTT. It specifies CASSVVETGELFF. Variable domain in full (rest from reference TRBV9 and TRBJ2-2): DSGVTQTPKHLITATGQRVTLRCSPRSGDLSVYWYQQSLDQGLQFLIQYYNGEERAKGNILERFSAQQFPDLHSELNLSSLELGDSALYFCASSVVETGELFFGEGSRLTVL.

This rearrangement joins TRBV15 to TRBJ2-7; 7 bases are shared with TRBD1. This CDR3 has 14 residues. Germline CDR1 LNHNV, CDR2 YYDKDF (reference sequence). The trim removed 5 bases at V and 0 bases at J, leaving 4 bases unmatched. In nucleotides, the CDR3 is TGTGCCACCAGCCACAGGGGAATCTCCTACGAGCAGTACTTC. It encodes CATSHRGISYEQYF.